A selection of T cell receptor beta chains follows, all from one sample in a study of CD8+CD57+ T cells in acquired aplastic anemia. TCRdb used MiXCR to reprocess the reads, holding one entry per CDR3 protein. Of approximately 190,000 distinct CDR3 sequences listed, under 70% are singletons. The sequenced sample consisted of sorted CD4+, CD8+, or CD8+CD57+ T cells (not recorded which) from PBMCs. The receptors stem from a human donor with severe aplastic anemia or a healthy control (not recorded which). Both conserved end residues are trimmed from each CDR3.

V	J	CDR3
TRBV2	TRBJ2-7	ASSDTGLVGEQY
TRBV2	TRBJ2-5	ASTLTWETQY
TRBV29-1	TRBJ2-7	SLAGFYEQY
TRBV9	TRBJ2-4	ASSVATSGNIQY
TRBV4-2	TRBJ1-6	ASSQGDRAPNSPLH
TRBV7-9	TRBJ2-1	ASSFGRSSYNEQF
TRBV7-3	TRBJ2-7	ASSLIAGVEQY
TRBV7-2	TRBJ2-5	ASSSSGTGETQY
TRBV7-2	TRBJ2-7	ASSQSGLVDEQY
TRBV20-1	TRBJ2-7	SARAGYEQY
TRBV5-1	TRBJ2-7	ASSWGSGTYEQY
TRBV5-4	TRBJ2-5	ASSGRGAGQETQY
TRBV10-3	TRBJ1-5	AISDRSGQPQH
TRBV10-2	TRBJ2-7	ASRPRNRGYEQY
TRBV15	TRBJ2-1	ATSRDWRGGHNEQF
TRBV25-1	TRBJ1-2	ASSMTGGNYGYT
TRBV20-1	TRBJ2-3	SARDGPTDTQY
TRBV20-1	TRBJ2-7	SARSGTGVSYEQY
TRBV20-1	TRBJ2-1	SARPHSAGDEQF
TRBV12-3/TRBV12-4	TRBJ1-2	ASRIGTGGNT
TRBV12-3/TRBV12-4	TRBJ2-5	ASSTRVETQY
TRBV20-1	TRBJ2-1	SVKPGPAYNEQF